This is a list of T cell receptor beta chains from one sample in a study of post-analysis software for immune sequencing data. TCRdb reprocessed the PCR reads via MiXCR and lists one record per CDR3 protein. Here the sample spans more than 450,000 distinct CDR3 sequences, about 40% being singletons. Sequencing was performed on blood. Every receptor here comes from a girl aged 10-17 years with multiple sclerosis. Both conserved end residues are part of each CDR3. Fields, in order: J gene, V gene, clone size, D gene, CDR3 DNA, CDR3 protein. D genes are given only for firm matches. Size tells how often a clone was seen (once, few, many) or the class of an expanded clone, and some rows leave it out.

TRBJ1-2	TRBV5-5	NA	TRBD1	TGTGCCAGCAGCTTGTCGACAGGGGAAAGCTATGGCTACACCTTC	CASSLSTGESYGYTF
TRBJ1-1	TRBV5-1	NA	TRBD1	TGCGCCAGCAGCTGGACAGGCGCGAACACTGAAGCTTTCTTT	CASSWTGANTEAFF
TRBJ2-7	TRBV11-1	once	NA	TGTGCCAGCAGCTTAGCCCACGGGTACGAGCAGTACTTC	CASSLAHGYEQYF
TRBJ2-1	TRBV11-2	NA	TRBD1	TGTGCCAGCAGCCGGGACAGGGGGCATGAGCAGTTCTTC	CASSRDRGHEQFF
TRBJ1-2	TRBV6-5	few	TRBD1	TGTGCCAGCAGTTACACCGGACAGGGACCTCATGGCTACACCTTC	CASSYTGQGPHGYTF
TRBJ1-6	TRBV12-3/TRBV12-4	NA	TRBD1	TGTGCCAGCAGTTTGCAGGGGGCATTGGATTCACCCCTCCACTTT	CASSLQGALDSPLHF
TRBJ1-5	TRBV4-1	NA	NA	TGCGCCAGCAGCCAAGAGAAGGGCCTCGGGCCCCAGCATTTT	CASSQEKGLGPQHF
TRBJ2-3	TRBV12-3/TRBV12-4	NA	NA	TGTGCCAGCAGTTTGGACACAGATGCGCAGTATTTT	CASSLDTDAQYF
TRBJ1-1	TRBV24-1	NA	TRBD1	TGTGCCACCACTGGACAGGGAGGCACTGAAGCTTTCTTT	CATTGQGGTEAFF
TRBJ2-7	TRBV12-3/TRBV12-4	NA	NA	TGTGCCAGCAGTTTTAGCGGAGTGGGTTTCTACGAGCAGTACTTC	CASSFSGVGFYEQYF
TRBJ1-1	TRBV7-3	many	NA	TGTGCCAGCAGTCCGGGGAGGGCTGAAGCTTTCTTT	CASSPGRAEAFF
TRBJ2-7	TRBV29-1	NA	TRBD2	TGCAGCGTTGAACTCGCTAGCGGGGACTCCTACGAGCAGTACTTC	CSVELASGDSYEQYF
TRBJ2-7	TRBV27	NA	NA	TGTGCCAGCAGCGCCGGGACAAATATTGGCGAGCAGTACTTC	CASSAGTNIGEQYF
TRBJ2-1	TRBV7-9	few	NA	TGTGCCAGCAGCTTAGAGGGCAGTGCGCAGTTCTTC	CASSLEGSAQFF
TRBJ2-7	TRBV12-3/TRBV12-4	NA	TRBD2	TGTGCCAGCAGTTTCCCTAGCGGGCACTCCTACGAGCAGTACTTC	CASSFPSGHSYEQYF
TRBJ2-5	TRBV29-1	NA	TRBD2	TGCAGCGTTTCATCGCGGACGGGAGGAGAGACCCAGTACTTC	CSVSSRTGGETQYF
TRBJ1-1	TRBV11-3	NA	NA	TGTGCCAGCAGCGTCGACGTGGTCTTATCTGAAGCTTTCTTT	CASSVDVVLSEAFF
TRBJ2-3	TRBV12-3/TRBV12-4	NA	NA	TGTGCCAGCAGTCCTGCCTGGGGCAGAGATACGCAGTATTTT	CASSPAWGRDTQYF
TRBJ2-3	TRBV12-3/TRBV12-4	NA	NA	TGTGCCAGCAGTCCCCACGGGGGCAGGGTGGGGGATACGCAGTATTTT	CASSPHGGRVGDTQYF
TRBJ2-1	TRBV6-1	NA	TRBD2	TGTGCCAGCAGCCCTAGCGGGGGGGTTAGTGAGCAGTTCTTC	CASSPSGGVSEQFF
TRBJ2-1	TRBV11-3	NA	NA	TGTGCCAGCAGCTTAGCCACAGGGTCCCTTGAGCAGTTCTTC	CASSLATGSLEQFF
TRBJ2-7	TRBV12-3/TRBV12-4	few	NA	TGTGCCAGCAGTTTAGTGGCCAGGGCTTACGAGCAGTACTTC	CASSLVARAYEQYF
TRBJ1-2	TRBV10-3	NA	NA	TGTGCCATCAGTGAGTCGCGAGGTTCCCCTAACTATGGCTACACCTTC	CAISESRGSPNYGYTF
TRBJ2-5	TRBV25-1	NA	NA	TGTGCCAGTGAACCAGACCAAGAGACCCAGTACTTC	CASEPDQETQYF
TRBJ2-4	TRBV3-1	few	NA	TGTGCCAGCAGCCAAGAGTTCGAACAGGGAAACATTCAGTACTTC	CASSQEFEQGNIQYF
TRBJ2-1	TRBV3-1	few	NA	TGTGCCAGCAGCCAAGATATAGTTACAGACCACAATGAGCAGTTCTTC	CASSQDIVTDHNEQFF
TRBJ1-2	TRBV9	few	TRBD1	TGTGCCAGCAGCGTAGAGACAGGGAACTATGGCTACACCTTC	CASSVETGNYGYTF
TRBJ2-1	TRBV25-1	once	TRBD2	TGTGCCAGCAAAGAAGCGGGAGGGGTCGGTGAGCAGTTCTTC	CASKEAGGVGEQFF
TRBJ1-2	TRBV10-3	NA	NA	TGTGCCATCAGTACTAAAAGCTATGGCTACACCTTC	CAISTKSYGYTF
TRBJ1-1	TRBV10-3	NA	NA	TGTGCCATCAGTGAGAACGGGACCGACCAAGACACTGAAGCTTTCTTT	CAISENGTDQDTEAFF
TRBJ2-1	TRBV6-5	few	TRBD2	TGTGCCAGCAGGTTAACTAGCGGTCGCTCCTACAATGAGCAGTTCTTC	CASRLTSGRSYNEQFF
TRBJ2-7	TRBV12-3/TRBV12-4	NA	TRBD2	TGTGCCAGCAAGGGAGGGCCTGTCTACGAGCAGTACTTC	CASKGGPVYEQYF
TRBJ2-3	TRBV5-1	NA	TRBD1	TGCGCCAGCAGCTCCCCGGACAGGGGCACAGATACGCAGTATTTT	CASSSPDRGTDTQYF